This is a list of T cell receptor beta chains from one sample in a study of blood T cells in healthy people across ages. TCRdb reprocessed the 5' RACE reads via MiXCR and lists one record per CDR3 protein. Of about 760,000 distinct CDR3 sequences in the sample, more than 20% are singletons; the top ten hold 9.4%. These data are also associated with another study on T cells of mothers and their children.

Sequencing was done on a sample of blood. These receptor sequences come from a boy aged 10-17 years in good health. Each CDR3 is given with its conserved first and last residue. The D gene is left open where the match is weak. Size values are once, few and many counts, or a class for expanded clones, and some rows have none.

clone_size	j_call	d_call	v_call	cdr3_nt	cdr3_aa
few	TRBJ2-1	TRBD2	TRBV5-1	TGCGCCAGCAGCTTGATGGGGACTAGCGGGGGTCCCGAGCAGTTCTTC	CASSLMGTSGGPEQFF
NA	TRBJ2-2	NA	TRBV5-1	TGCGCCAGCAGCTTGGCGCTAGCGACTACCACCGGGGAGCTGTTTTTT	CASSLALATTTGELFF
NA	TRBJ2-1	NA	TRBV25-1	TGTGCCAGCACCCCCAGAGGGGGCTACAATGAGCAGTTCTTC	CASTPRGGYNEQFF
many	TRBJ2-7	NA	TRBV29-1	TGCAGCGTTGAAGTCCGAGCCTACGAGCAGTACTTC	CSVEVRAYEQYF
many	TRBJ2-5	TRBD1	TRBV20-1	TGCAGTGCTTCACAACCTCGGACAGGGGGGGAGACCCAGTACTTC	CSASQPRTGGETQYF
NA	TRBJ2-2	TRBD2	TRBV7-3	TGTGCCAGCAGCTCCGGGACTAGGTCCGGGGAGCTGTTTTTT	CASSSGTRSGELFF
NA	TRBJ2-3	NA	TRBV6-1	TGTGCCAGCAGTGAAGGTCCTAGCGCGGATACGCAGTATTTT	CASSEGPSADTQYF
NA	TRBJ2-3	TRBD2	TRBV7-3	TGTGCCAGCAGCTTTGGCGGGGGGGCTGATACGCAGTATTTT	CASSFGGGADTQYF
NA	TRBJ2-5	NA	TRBV7-7	TGTGCTAGCAGCTGGGGGGGCAGGGAAGAGACCCAGTACTTC	CASSWGGREETQYF
NA	TRBJ2-7	NA	TRBV7-8	TGTGCCAGCAGCTTGGCTAGTCTGGGTGACGAGCAGTACTTC	CASSLASLGDEQYF
NA	TRBJ2-1	NA	TRBV4-2	TGTGCCAGCAGCCAAGTTGCAACGGAGCAGTTATTC	CASSQVATEQLF
NA	TRBJ1-1	NA	TRBV20-1	TGCAGTGCTAGACCCACAGGGAACACTGAAGCTTTCTTT	CSARPTGNTEAFF
NA	TRBJ1-2	NA	TRBV7-2	TGTGCCAGCAGCTTCGCCGGGACGGGAAACTATGGCTACACCTTC	CASSFAGTGNYGYTF
few	TRBJ2-2	NA	TRBV12-3/TRBV12-4	TGTGCCAGCACCTCACGAGCTGTAGGGGAGCTGTTTTTT	CASTSRAVGELFF
NA	TRBJ2-1	TRBD2	TRBV20-1	TGCAGTGGGCTAGACCGGACACGACTAGCGGGAGTCAATGAGCAGTTCTTC	CSGLDRTRLAGVNEQFF
NA	TRBJ2-1	TRBD2	TRBV12-3/TRBV12-4	TGTGCCGGGGCGTTGGGGGGGAGTGGCTACAATGAGCAGTTCTTC	CAGALGGSGYNEQFF
few	TRBJ2-2	TRBD1	TRBV29-1	TGCAGCGTTAGGTTCGGGACAGGGGGCACCGGGGAGCTGTTTTTT	CSVRFGTGGTGELFF
NA	TRBJ2-7	NA	TRBV6-5	TGTGCCAGCAGTTACTCGATCTCCAGGGATAGTGGCTACGAGCAGTACTTC	CASSYSISRDSGYEQYF
few	TRBJ2-3	TRBD1	TRBV6-6	TGTGCCAGCAGTTACGAGACAGGGAGCACAGATACGCAGTATTTT	CASSYETGSTDTQYF
NA	TRBJ2-5	NA	TRBV10-2	TGCGCCACCGAAACTGGCCGGGTAGGAAAGGAGACCCAGTACTTC	CATETGRVGKETQYF
NA	TRBJ1-1	NA	TRBV20-1	TGCAGTGCTGTAAGAAAGGCGTACACTGAAGCTTTCTTT	CSAVRKAYTEAFF
NA	TRBJ2-1	TRBD2	TRBV25-1	TGTGCCAGCAGTGAGGCGAGCGGGAGTCTCTATGAGCAGTTCTTC	CASSEASGSLYEQFF
NA	TRBJ2-3	TRBD2	TRBV5-1	TGCGCCAGCAGCTTGCGACTAGCGGGAGGGCCCTCAGATACGCAGTATTTT	CASSLRLAGGPSDTQYF
few	TRBJ2-7	NA	TRBV12-3/TRBV12-4	TGTGCCAGCAGTTTCGGAATTGCCTACGAGCAGTACTTC	CASSFGIAYEQYF
few	TRBJ2-7	NA	TRBV5-1	TGTGCCAGCAGTCTCGACGACTACGAGCAGTACTTC	CASSLDDYEQYF
NA	TRBJ1-4	TRBD1	TRBV20-1	TGCAGTGCTAGATCCCGGACAGGGGGTAATGAAAAACTGTTTTTT	CSARSRTGGNEKLFF
NA	TRBJ2-5	NA	TRBV2	TGTGCCAGCAAACCTATGACGGGACACCAAGAGACCCAGTACTTC	CASKPMTGHQETQYF
few	TRBJ2-7	NA	TRBV12-3/TRBV12-4	TGTGCCAGCAGTTTAACCCCTGGGGGCGACGAGCAGTACTTC	CASSLTPGGDEQYF
few	TRBJ1-1	NA	TRBV5-1	TGCGCCAGCAGCTTGGTGGACATACAGAACACTGAAGCTTTCTTT	CASSLVDIQNTEAFF
NA	TRBJ2-3	TRBD1	TRBV24-1	TGTGCCACCAGTGATCCCACCGGGACAGGAGTCACAGATACGCAGTATTTT	CATSDPTGTGVTDTQYF
NA	TRBJ2-5	TRBD2	TRBV2	TGTGCCAGCAGTGAAGCCGTCAGTAGCGGGAAAGAGTCCCAGTACTTC	CASSEAVSSGKESQYF
NA	TRBJ2-7	NA	TRBV6-2/TRBV6-3	TGTGCCAGCAAGGACAGTCTTACCTACGAGCAGTACTTC	CASKDSLTYEQYF
NA	TRBJ2-7	NA	TRBV20-1	TGCAGTGCTAGAGATTGGGCGGGGGCGAACTACGAGCAGTACTTC	CSARDWAGANYEQYF
many	TRBJ2-7	NA	TRBV18	TGTGCCAGCTCACCAGGATCTGACGAGCAGTACTTC	CASSPGSDEQYF
few	TRBJ2-2	TRBD2	TRBV4-1	TGCGCCAGCAGCCAAGATCTAACTAGCGGGATCACCGGGGAGCTGTTTTTT	CASSQDLTSGITGELFF
NA	TRBJ1-2	TRBD1	TRBV15	TGTGCCACCAGCAGATTCGACAGGGGAGGCTACACCTTC	CATSRFDRGGYTF
NA	TRBJ1-1	NA	TRBV6-6	TGTGCCAGCAGTTACTATTTGCTGAACCCTGAAGCTTTCTTT	CASSYYLLNPEAFF
NA	TRBJ2-7	NA	TRBV5-1	TGCGCCAGCAGCCCGGACGGCGGACCCTACGAGCAGTACTTC	CASSPDGGPYEQYF
NA	TRBJ2-7	NA	TRBV10-3	TGTGCCATCAGTGGACAGGTCTCCTACGAGCAGTACTTC	CAISGQVSYEQYF
NA	TRBJ2-5	TRBD2	TRBV7-2	TGTGCCAGCAGCTTAGCGGGAGGGCCTGGGACCCAGTACTTC	CASSLAGGPGTQYF
few	TRBJ1-5	TRBD1	TRBV12-3/TRBV12-4	TGTGCCAGCAGTCCAGGGACAGGGGCGACAAATCAGCCCCAGCATTTT	CASSPGTGATNQPQHF
few	TRBJ2-7	TRBD2	TRBV20-1	TGCAGTGCTAGCACTAGCGGACCGTACCTGTACGAGCAGTGCTTC	CSASTSGPYLYEQCF
few	TRBJ1-2	NA	TRBV27	TGTGCCAGCAGTGCACAGGGAAACTATGGCTACACCTTC	CASSAQGNYGYTF
NA	TRBJ2-3	TRBD2	TRBV29-1	TGCAGCGTTGAGACGGGAGGGCGGGATACGCAGTATTTT	CSVETGGRDTQYF
NA	TRBJ2-6	TRBD1	TRBV6-6	TGTGCCAGCACTTTCAGGGGGAGCTCTGGGGCCAACGTCCTGACTTTC	CASTFRGSSGANVLTF
NA	TRBJ2-2	TRBD2	TRBV10-2	TGCGCCAGCAGTGAAAGACTAGCGGCGGCCGGGGAGCTGTTTTTT	CASSERLAAAGELFF
NA	TRBJ1-3	NA	TRBV5-1	TGCGCCAGCAGCTTGGCGGGGAAGGGCTCTGGAAACACCATATATTTT	CASSLAGKGSGNTIYF
NA	TRBJ1-2	TRBD1	TRBV15	TGTGCCACCAGCAGAGAATACACAGGGGGATCGGGTGGCTACACCTTC	CATSREYTGGSGGYTF